These 10 T cell receptor beta chains share one sample of origin, sequenced in a study of OX40 agonist ivuxolimab in advanced cancers. The library was generated by the immunoSEQ multiplex PCR assay. Here the immuneACCESS table is served through TCRdb, limited to in-frame sequences with V and J called. Missing clones are a known gap in these copies; in checked studies unresolved V genes cover under half, and the rest lacks a known reason. This sample has tens of thousands of clones in its table, and 85% to 95% of those were observed once. 15% of the sample is taken by the ten largest. The source material was CD4+ or CD8+ T cells sorted from blood, sampled in a trial of the OX40 agonist ivuxolimab. Every receptor here comes from an adult with an advanced solid tumor such as melanoma, head and neck, liver or kidney cancer.

This sequence joins TRBV5-4 and TRBJ2-3; 10 nucleotides agree with TRBD2. The V segment lost 4 bases and the J segment 7 bases; nucleotides outside the gene matches: 9. The CDR3 is 15 amino acids. Looked up from germline, CDR1 is SGHNT and CDR2 is YYREEE (reference sequence). CDR3 in amino acids: CASSGGSGRGNTQYF. DNA of the CDR3: TGTGCCAGCAGCGGGGGCAGCGGGAGGGGGAATACGCAGTATTTT.

The chain joins TRBV10-3 to TRBJ2-7; 9 positions match TRBD2. The J segment lost 2 bases and the V segment lost 3 bases, leaving 5 bases of the junction unmatched. The CDR3 contains 15 residues. From germline, CDR1 is ENHRY and CDR2 SYGVKD. CDR3 nucleotide sequence: TGTGCCATCAGTGACTTGACTAGCGGTACCTACGAGCAGTACTTC. It translates to CAISDLTSGTYEQYF.

The rearrangement links TRBV27 to TRBJ2-1; 8 bases agree with TRBD2. The CDR3 loop spans 15 amino acids. V trimming: 0 bases; J trimming: 3 bases; junction bases outside the gene matches: 1. Germline CDR1 MNHEY, CDR2 SMNVEV (reference sequence). The CDR3 sequence is CASSLSLAGYNEQFF. DNA for the CDR3: TGTGCCAGCAGTTTATCGCTAGCGGGCTACAATGAGCAGTTCTTC.

The CDR3 is CASSFPGLAPDTQYF. In DNA, the CDR3 is TGTGCCAGCAGCTTTCCGGGACTAGCCCCAGATACGCAGTATTTT. The chain is built from TRBV5-4 and TRBJ2-3; 9 bases line up with TRBD2. The CDR3 loop spans 15 amino acids. Germline assignment: CDR1 SGHNT and CDR2 YYREEE (reference sequence). V trimming: 2 bases; J trimming: 4 bases; junction bases outside the gene matches: 5.

This clone was seen just once. The chain carries TRBV27 and TRBJ2-3; tentative D call: TRBD1 (5 bases). The CDR3 has 15 amino acids. The V gene lost 5 bases and the J gene lost 0 bases, with 12 bases spanning the gap. In germline, CDR1 is MNHEY, CDR2 SMNVEV (reference sequence). The CDR3 is CASSGQITSTDTQYF. DNA of the CDR3: TGTGCCAGCAGTGGACAAATTACCAGCACAGATACGCAGTATTTT.

The chain joins TRBV5-1 to TRBJ2-7, with 8 bases fitting TRBD1. This CDR3 contains 13 residues. Germline assignment: CDR1 SGHRS and CDR2 YFSETQ. V lost 4 bases, J lost 6 bases, and 6 bases stayed unmatched. The CDR3 reads CASSHKDRAEQYF. In DNA, the CDR3 is TGCGCCAGCAGCCATAAGGACAGGGCCGAGCAGTACTTC.

The CDR3 region is CASSRLGFYEQYF. The CDR3 bases are TGTGCCAGCAGTAGGCTGGGATTCTACGAGCAGTACTTC. This chain uses TRBV28 with TRBJ2-7; D is undetermined. Trimming stripped 5 bases from V and 3 bases from J, with 11 bases between. The CDR3 runs to 13 residues. Germline-derived CDR1 and CDR2 are MDHEN and SYDVKM.

V is TRBV4-1 and J is TRBJ2-3; D uncertain. The CDR3 runs 12 residues. The germline V and J ends were trimmed by 3 bases and 6 bases, with 7 bases remaining between them. Germline V gene lookup returns CDR1 MGHRA and CDR2 YSYEKL. CDR3 sequence: CASSHLGDTQYF. The CDR3 DNA reads TGCGCCAGCAGCCACCTTGGGGATACGCAGTATTTT.

The CDR3 region is CASSLSTRLGNEQFF. The CDR3 DNA is TGTGCCAGCAGTTTATCTACCCGATTAGGTAATGAGCAGTTCTTC. The chain is built from TRBV27 and TRBJ2-1; D is unclear. This CDR3 contains 15 residues. Trimming took 0 bases from V and 7 from J, leaving 13 bases between them. Germline CDR1 reads MNHEY; CDR2 reads SMNVEV (reference sequence).

This clone has a handful of counts. The chain carries TRBV29-1 and TRBJ2-1; 10 bases map to TRBD2. The CDR3 has 14 residues. V trimming: 5 bases; J trimming: 4 bases; junction bases outside the gene matches: 5. The V gene's germline CDR1 is SQVTM and CDR2 ANQGSEA. The CDR3 is CSVPGLALYNEQFF. DNA for the CDR3: TGCAGCGTTCCGGGACTAGCGCTTTACAATGAGCAGTTCTTC.